This T cell receptor (beta chain) was obtained from a study of T cells in Graves' hyperthyroidism and ophthalmopathy. Looking at the study overall: Peripheral blood was drawn at first diagnosis, prior to all treatment. Study outcomes and limitations: In the analysis, a 13 V-J model separated ophthalmopathy from stable hyperthyroidism. Also found in blood were most expanded thyroid clonotypes above 0.001.

In this sample, this clonotype turned up a few times. The antigen is not known. The source material, RNA transcripts, was used to amplify TCR beta CDR3 regions. An initial round of RT-PCR targeting the TCR CDR3 relied on the HTBI primer set. TCRdb analysed the multiplex PCR reads with MiXCR anew, one entry per CDR3 protein. The sample has 300,000 to 450,000 distinct CDR3 sequences, 13% seen once. Exclusion of a patient resulted from uncontrolled infection, other autoimmune disease, pregnancy or lactation. V was pared by 5 bases and J by 7 bases, with 8 bases of the junction left unmatched. CDR3 length: 15 residues. The germline V gene encodes CDR1 SEHNR and CDR2 FQNEAQ (reference sequence).

The TCR originated in a man aged 25 to 45 with Graves' hyperthyroidism that later progressed to Graves' ophthalmopathy. Material for sequencing was blood. The V call is TRBV7-9, the J call TRBJ2-2; TRBD1 aligns across 9 bases. In DNA, the CDR3 is TGTGCCAGCAGCCCCCGGGACAGGGTGAGCGGGGAGCTGTTTTTT. It codes for CASSPRDRVSGELFF.